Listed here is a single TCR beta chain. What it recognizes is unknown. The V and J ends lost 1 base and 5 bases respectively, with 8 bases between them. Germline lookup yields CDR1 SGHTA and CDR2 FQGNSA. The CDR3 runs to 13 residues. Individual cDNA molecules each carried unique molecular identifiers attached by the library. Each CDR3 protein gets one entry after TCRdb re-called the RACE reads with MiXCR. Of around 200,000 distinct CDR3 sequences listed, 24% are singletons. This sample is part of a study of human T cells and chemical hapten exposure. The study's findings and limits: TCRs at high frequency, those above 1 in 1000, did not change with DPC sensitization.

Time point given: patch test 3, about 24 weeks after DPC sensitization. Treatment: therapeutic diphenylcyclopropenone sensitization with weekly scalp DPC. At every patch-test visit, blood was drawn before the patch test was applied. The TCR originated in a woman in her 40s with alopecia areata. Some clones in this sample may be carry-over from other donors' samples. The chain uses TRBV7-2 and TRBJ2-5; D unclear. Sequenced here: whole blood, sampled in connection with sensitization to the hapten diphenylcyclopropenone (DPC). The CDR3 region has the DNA TGTGCCAGCAGCTTAGAAAGGCTCGAGACCCAGTACTTC. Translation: CASSLERLETQYF.